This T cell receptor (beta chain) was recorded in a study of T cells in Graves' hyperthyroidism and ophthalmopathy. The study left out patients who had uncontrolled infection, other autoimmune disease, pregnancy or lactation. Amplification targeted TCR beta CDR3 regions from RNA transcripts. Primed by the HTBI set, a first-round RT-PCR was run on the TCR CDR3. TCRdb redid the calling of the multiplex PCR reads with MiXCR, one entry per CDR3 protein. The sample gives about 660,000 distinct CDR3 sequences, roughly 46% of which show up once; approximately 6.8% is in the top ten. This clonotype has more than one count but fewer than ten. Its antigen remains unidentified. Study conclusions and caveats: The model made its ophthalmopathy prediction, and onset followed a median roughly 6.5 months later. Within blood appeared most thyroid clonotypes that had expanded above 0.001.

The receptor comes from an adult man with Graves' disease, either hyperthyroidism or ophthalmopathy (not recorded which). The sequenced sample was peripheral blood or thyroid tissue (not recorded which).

CDR3 loop: CASSFGHYEQYF. The CDR3 DNA follows: TGTGCCAGCAGTTTTGGGCACTACGAGCAGTACTTC. The V call is TRBV12-3 or TRBV12-4, the J call TRBJ2-7; D is undetermined. The CDR3 length is 12 residues. V lost 3 bases, J lost 3 bases, and 6 bases lay in between.